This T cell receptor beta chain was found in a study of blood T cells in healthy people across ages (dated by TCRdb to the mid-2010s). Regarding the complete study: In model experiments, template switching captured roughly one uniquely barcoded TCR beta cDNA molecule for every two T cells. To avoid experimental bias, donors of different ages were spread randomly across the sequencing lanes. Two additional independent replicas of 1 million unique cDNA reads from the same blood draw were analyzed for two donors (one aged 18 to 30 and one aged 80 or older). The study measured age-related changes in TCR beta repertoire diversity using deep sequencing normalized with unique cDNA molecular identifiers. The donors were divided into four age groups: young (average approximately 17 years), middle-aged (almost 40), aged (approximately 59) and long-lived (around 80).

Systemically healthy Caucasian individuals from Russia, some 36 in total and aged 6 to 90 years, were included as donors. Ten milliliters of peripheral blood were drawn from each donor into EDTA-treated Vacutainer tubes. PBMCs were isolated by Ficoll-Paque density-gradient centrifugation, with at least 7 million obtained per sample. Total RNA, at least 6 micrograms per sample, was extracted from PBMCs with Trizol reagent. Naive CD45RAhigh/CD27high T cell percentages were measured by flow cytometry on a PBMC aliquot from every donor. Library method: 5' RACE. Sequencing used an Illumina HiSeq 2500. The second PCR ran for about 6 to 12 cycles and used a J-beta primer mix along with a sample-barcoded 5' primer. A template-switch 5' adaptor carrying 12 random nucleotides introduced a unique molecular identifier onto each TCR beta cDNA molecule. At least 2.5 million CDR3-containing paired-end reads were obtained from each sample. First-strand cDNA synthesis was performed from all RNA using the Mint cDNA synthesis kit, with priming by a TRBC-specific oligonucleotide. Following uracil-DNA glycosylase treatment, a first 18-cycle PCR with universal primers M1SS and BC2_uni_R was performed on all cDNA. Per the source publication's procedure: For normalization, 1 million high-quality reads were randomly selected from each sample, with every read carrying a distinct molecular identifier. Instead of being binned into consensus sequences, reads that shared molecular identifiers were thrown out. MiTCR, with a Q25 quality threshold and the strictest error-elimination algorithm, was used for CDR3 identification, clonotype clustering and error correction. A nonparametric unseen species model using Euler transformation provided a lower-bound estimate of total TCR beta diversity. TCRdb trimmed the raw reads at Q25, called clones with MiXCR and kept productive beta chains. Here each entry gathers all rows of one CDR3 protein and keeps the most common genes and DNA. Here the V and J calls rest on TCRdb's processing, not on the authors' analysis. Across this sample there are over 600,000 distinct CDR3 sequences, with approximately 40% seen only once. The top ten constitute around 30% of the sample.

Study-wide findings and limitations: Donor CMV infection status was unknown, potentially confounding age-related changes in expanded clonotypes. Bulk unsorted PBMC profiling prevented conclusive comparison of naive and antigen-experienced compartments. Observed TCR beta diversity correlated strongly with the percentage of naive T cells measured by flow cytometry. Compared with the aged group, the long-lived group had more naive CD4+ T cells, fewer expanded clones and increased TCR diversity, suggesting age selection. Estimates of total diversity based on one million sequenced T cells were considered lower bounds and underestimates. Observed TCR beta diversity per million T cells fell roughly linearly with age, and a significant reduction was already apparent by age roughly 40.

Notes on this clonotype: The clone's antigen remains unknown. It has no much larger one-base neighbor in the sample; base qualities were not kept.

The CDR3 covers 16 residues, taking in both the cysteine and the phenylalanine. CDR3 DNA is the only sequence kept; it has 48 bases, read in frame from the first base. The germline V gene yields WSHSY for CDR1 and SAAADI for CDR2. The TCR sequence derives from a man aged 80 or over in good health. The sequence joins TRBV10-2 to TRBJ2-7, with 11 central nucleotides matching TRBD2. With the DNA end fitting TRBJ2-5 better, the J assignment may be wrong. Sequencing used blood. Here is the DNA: TGCGCCTGCGGTAGCGGGAGGGCCCTCGGTGGAGAGACCCAGTACTTC. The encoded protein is CACGSGRALGGETQYF.